This T cell receptor (beta chain) was profiled in a study of identical twins (dated by TCRdb to 2016 to 2018). Background on the whole study: TCR alpha and beta repertoires from monozygotic twins, unrelated adults of various ages and cord blood were deep-sequenced to test whether fetal clonotypes persist. Replicate twin experiments were performed at different times using different library preparation protocols to rule out contamination. General study outcomes and caveats: Out-of-frame TCR alpha sequences shared between twins showed an excess of low generation-probability sequences compared with coincidental sharing between unrelated individuals. Because the same donors could not be followed over many years, conclusions were based on cross-sectional statistical analysis. In monozygotic twins, recombination models systematically underestimated out-of-frame TCR alpha sharing, but the models matched the sharing seen between unrelated individuals. Zero-insertion analyses could be partly confounded by invariant T cells such as MAIT and iNKT, though diverse VJ usage argued against such confounding for most clonotypes. A weaker excess of twin sharing was found in beta out-of-frame sequences because the signal-to-noise ratio was lowered by fewer shared sequences. Fewer insertions were carried by abundant cord blood beta clonotypes; a weaker similar trend was observed in young adult naive repertoires, while no such trend was observed in memory repertoires.

This clonotype has more than one count but fewer than ten. Its cognate antigen has yet to be identified. The record has no base qualities; no much larger clone is one base away. All donors were healthy Caucasians. Three pairs of female monozygotic twins, all aged about 18 to 30 years, made up the twin cohort. Peripheral blood mononuclear cells were used as the source from which RNA for TCR libraries was isolated. The receptor library was made with 5' RACE. The sequencer listed for this sample is Illumina HiSeq 2000. Template switching introduced a universal primer binding site; the final cDNA contained a unique molecular identifier, enabling accurate counting of TCR cDNA molecules. First-strand cDNA for TCR alpha and beta chains was synthesized from specific primers in the conserved constant-segment region. Each cDNA library was double barcoded, with a SMART-Mk sample barcode plus Illumina barcodes, to control for contamination. Two successive PCR steps introduced TruSeq adapter sequences along with Illumina sample barcodes. The TCR alpha and beta cDNA libraries were sequenced on the Illumina HiSeq platform using custom primers. The original pipeline was this. MiGEC was used to process raw reads and extract unique molecular identifiers, and MiXCR was used to find CDR3 positions. For each individual, recombination models were inferred using an EM algorithm with the repgenHMM and IGoR tools. Shared clonotype analysis was performed with the tcR package in R, normalizing sharing by the product of cloneset sizes. Out-of-frame nonproductive sequences were analyzed to study raw recombination free of thymic and clonal selection effects. TCRdb itself trimmed the public reads at Q25 with fastp, ran MiXCR and retained productive beta chains. Every distinct CDR3 protein forms one entry, paired with its most common genes and DNA. The V and J calls here are based on TCRdb, not the publication. The sample table holds about 890,000 distinct CDR3 sequences, of which roughly 12% were seen once. Around 1.5% of the sample goes to the ten largest clones.

The CDR3 covers 15 residues, taking in both the cysteine and the phenylalanine. The retained sequence is limited to the CDR3, 45 bases, with the frame set at the first base. V and J are trimmed by 5 bases and 12 bases, and the gene matches miss 13 bases of the junction. According to the germline V gene (reference sequence), CDR1 reads LGHDT and CDR2 reads YNNKEL. The same data also went into a second study, on yellow fever vaccine responses in identical twins. The second paper states: The T cell response to vaccination in identical twins was reported by the authors to appear partly convergent and partly personalized. The study precisely tracked vaccine-responding T cell clones in identical twins.

Sequenced material: PBMCs. The sequence joins TRBV3-1 to TRBJ2-1; 10 central bases correspond to TRBD2. This receptor was obtained from a young woman in good health. The DNA sequence is TGTGCCAGCAGCTCCGGGACTAGCGAGAGCCTGGGGCAGTTCTTC. Translated, this gives CASSSGTSESLGQFF.